Sequencing of this TCR beta chain was carried out in a study of immune heterogeneity within non-small cell lung tumors. Study summary: The composition of the tumors was several squamous cell carcinomas, 9 to 10 non-squamous carcinomas and 1 not otherwise specified. Findings of the study overall: Recurrence of identical dominant CDR3 beta clonotypes was observed across intrapatient tumor sites, concomitant with site-unique high-frequency clones.

The CDR3 is made up of 13 amino acids. From germline, CDR1 is KGHSH and CDR2 LQKENI. The germline V and J ends were trimmed by 6 bases and 3 bases, with 9 bases remaining between them. Bulk tumor gDNA, 450 to 650 ng per sample, served as the TCR template. Several widely spaced biopsies per primary tumor were taken during surgery. The patients were newly diagnosed with non-small cell lung cancer, had not been treated, and had curative surgery. Donors were newly diagnosed non-small cell lung cancer patients having surgery with curative intent. CDR3 of TCR beta was amplified by multiplex PCR that used 32 V and 13 J primers. TCRdb passed the multiplex PCR reads through MiXCR, listing each CDR3 protein once. The sample contains more than 10,000 distinct CDR3 sequences, about 25% of which appear only once. This clonotype occurred many times. Its antigen is still unknown.

The J gene is TRBJ1-5, the V gene TRBV18, with a possible D match to TRBD1 (6 bases). The sample was lung tumor tissue. The sequence derives from a man in his fifties or sixties with non-small cell lung cancer. Here the CDR3 DNA reads TGTGCCAGCTCGGGGGGGGCCAATCAGCCCCAGCATTTT. Its protein product is CASSGGANQPQHF.